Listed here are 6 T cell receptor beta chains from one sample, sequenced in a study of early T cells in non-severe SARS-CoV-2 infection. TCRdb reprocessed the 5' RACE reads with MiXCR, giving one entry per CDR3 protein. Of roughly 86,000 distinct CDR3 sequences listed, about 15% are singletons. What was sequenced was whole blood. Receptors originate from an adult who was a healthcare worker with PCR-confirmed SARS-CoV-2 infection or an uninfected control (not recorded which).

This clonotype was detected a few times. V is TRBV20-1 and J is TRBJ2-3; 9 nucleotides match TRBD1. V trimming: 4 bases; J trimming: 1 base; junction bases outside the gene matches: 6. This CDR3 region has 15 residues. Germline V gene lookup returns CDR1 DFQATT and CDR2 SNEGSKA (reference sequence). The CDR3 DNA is TGCAGTGCTATCCACAGGGGGCGCGGCACAGATACGCAGTATTTT. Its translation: CSAIHRGRGTDTQYF.

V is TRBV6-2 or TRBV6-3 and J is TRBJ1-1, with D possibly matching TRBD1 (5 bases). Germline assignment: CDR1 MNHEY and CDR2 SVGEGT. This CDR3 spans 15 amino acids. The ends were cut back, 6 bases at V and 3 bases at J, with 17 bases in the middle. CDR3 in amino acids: CASRTHGGEYTEAFF. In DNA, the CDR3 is TGTGCCAGCAGGACCCACGGGGGTGAGTACACTGAAGCTTTCTTT.

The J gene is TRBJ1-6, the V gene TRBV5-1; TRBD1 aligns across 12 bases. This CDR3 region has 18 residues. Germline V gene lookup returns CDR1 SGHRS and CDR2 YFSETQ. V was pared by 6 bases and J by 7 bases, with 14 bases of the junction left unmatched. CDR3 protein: CASTPAGTGGSGNSPLHF. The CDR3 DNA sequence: TGCGCCAGCACCCCGGCCGGGACAGGGGGCTCGGGGAATTCACCCCTCCACTTT.

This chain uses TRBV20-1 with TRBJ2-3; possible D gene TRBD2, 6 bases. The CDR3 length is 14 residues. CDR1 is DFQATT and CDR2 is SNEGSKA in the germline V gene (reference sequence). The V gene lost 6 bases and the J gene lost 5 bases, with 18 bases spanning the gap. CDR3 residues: CSAATVADLDTQYF. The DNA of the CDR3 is TGCAGTGCAGCGACCGTAGCGGACCTAGATACGCAGTATTTT.

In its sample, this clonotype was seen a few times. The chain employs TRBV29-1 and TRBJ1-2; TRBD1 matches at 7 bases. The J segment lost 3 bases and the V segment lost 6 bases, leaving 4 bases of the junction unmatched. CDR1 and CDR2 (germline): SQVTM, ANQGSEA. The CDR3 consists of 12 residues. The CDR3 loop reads CSVWDSDYGYTF. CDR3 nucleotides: TGCAGCGTCTGGGACAGCGACTATGGCTACACCTTC. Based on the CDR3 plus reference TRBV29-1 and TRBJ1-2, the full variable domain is SAVISQKPSRDICQRGTSLTIQCQVDSQVTMMFWYRQQPGQSLTLIATANQGSEATYESGFVIDKFPISRPNLTFSTLTVSNMSPEDSSIYLCSVWDSDYGYTFGSGTRLTVV.

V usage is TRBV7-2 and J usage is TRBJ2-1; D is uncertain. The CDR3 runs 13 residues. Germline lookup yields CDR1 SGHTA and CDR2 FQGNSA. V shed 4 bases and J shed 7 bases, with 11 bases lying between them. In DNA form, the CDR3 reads TGTGCCAGCAGCTCCGCCGGGTCAAATGAGCAGTTCTTC. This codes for CASSSAGSNEQFF.